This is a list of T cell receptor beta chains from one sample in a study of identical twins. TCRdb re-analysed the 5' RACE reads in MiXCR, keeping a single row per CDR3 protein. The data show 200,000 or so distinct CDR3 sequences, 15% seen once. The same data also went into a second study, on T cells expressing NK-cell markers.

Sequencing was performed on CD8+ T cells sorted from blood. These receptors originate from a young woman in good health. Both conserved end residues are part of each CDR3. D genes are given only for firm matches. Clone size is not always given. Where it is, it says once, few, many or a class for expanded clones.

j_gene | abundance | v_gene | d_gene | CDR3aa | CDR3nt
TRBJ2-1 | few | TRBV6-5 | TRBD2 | CASSYSWEGPDEQFF | TGTGCCAGCAGTTACTCGTGGGAGGGCCCCGATGAGCAGTTCTTC
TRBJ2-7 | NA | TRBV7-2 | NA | CASSFLGTALEQYF | TGTGCCAGCAGCTTTCTTGGGACGGCTCTCGAGCAGTACTTC
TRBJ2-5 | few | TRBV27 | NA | CASSAPTKQDRGETQYF | TGTGCCAGCAGTGCCCCGACGAAACAGGATAGGGGTGAGACCCAGTACTTC
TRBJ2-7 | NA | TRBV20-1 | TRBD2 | CSARVGTRGSYEQYF | TGCAGTGCTAGAGTTGGGACTAGGGGGTCCTACGAGCAGTACTTC
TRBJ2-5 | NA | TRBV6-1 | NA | CASSVPGLRGGETQYF | TGTGCCAGCAGTGTACCAGGCCTACGTGGTGGAGAGACCCAGTACTTC
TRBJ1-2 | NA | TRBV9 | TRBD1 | CASSVFLDRVDYGYTF | TGTGCCAGCAGCGTCTTCTTGGACAGGGTTGACTATGGCTACACCTTC
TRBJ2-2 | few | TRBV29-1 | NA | CSVEVSESTGELFF | TGCAGCGTTGAAGTTTCGGAATCAACCGGGGAGCTGTTTTTT
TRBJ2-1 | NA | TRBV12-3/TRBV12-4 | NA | CASTADSYNEQFF | TGTGCCAGCACGGCAGACTCCTACAATGAGCAGTTCTTC
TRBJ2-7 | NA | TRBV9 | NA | CASSEEVSNFYEQYF | TGTGCCAGCAGCGAAGAAGTCAGTAATTTCTACGAGCAGTACTTC
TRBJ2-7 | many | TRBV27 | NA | CASIGISRPYEQYF | TGTGCCAGCATCGGTATCAGCAGGCCCTACGAGCAGTACTTC